The 27 T cell receptor beta chains below all came from one sample that was sequenced in a study of shared clonotypes between healthy human individuals. Some clones are missing from TCRdb's copy, which holds only in-frame ones; the method was immunoSEQ multiplex PCR. Of around 2.1 million clones in the sample, 95% were seen once. Specimen: naive CD4+ T cells sorted from blood. Subset: CD45RA+ positively selected. All receptors come from a young man in good health.

The chain uses TRBV2 and TRBJ2-1, with a weak D call TRBD1 (5 bases). The germline V gene has CDR1 SNHLY and CDR2 FYNNEI. V was shortened by 2 bases and J by 2 bases, with 10 bases between the two germline ends. The CDR3 has 15 amino acids. CDR3 protein: CASSETQGTYNEQFF. The CDR3 DNA follows: TGTGCCAGCAGTGAAACCCAGGGCACCTACAATGAGCAGTTCTTC.

This CDR3 reads CASSEGVGESYTF. The DNA for the CDR3 is TGTGCCAGCAGTGAAGGGGTAGGGGAAAGCTACACCTTC. V gene TRBV25-1 combines with J gene TRBJ1-2, with D tentatively TRBD1 (5 bases). The V and J ends lost 2 bases and 9 bases respectively, with 13 bases between them. CDR3 size: 13 residues. CDR1 MGHDK and CDR2 SYGVNS come from the germline V gene.

The chain links TRBV5-6 to TRBJ2-7; TRBD1 matches 7 bases. Losses at the gene ends were 0 bases for V and 7 bases for J; bases not matched to a gene: 13. Germline-derived CDR1 and CDR2 are SGHDT and YYEEEE. The CDR3 consists of 16 residues. The CDR3 DNA sequence: TGTGCCAGCAGCTTGGAGGGGGCAGGGCCCCCTCGGGAGCAGTACTTC. Protein product: CASSLEGAGPPREQYF.

This clone was detected once. Other DNA sequences in the sample encode the same CDR3. The genes are TRBV18 and TRBJ1-4; the D is unclear. The CDR3 is 13 amino acids. V shed 3 bases and J shed 5 bases, with 7 bases lying between them. The germline gives CDR1 KGHSH, CDR2 LQKENI. CDR3 bases: TGTGCCAGCTCACCGGGAAGCAATGAAAAACTGTTTTTT. As protein: CASSPGSNEKLFF.

This clone was recorded only once. The chain uses TRBV19 and TRBJ1-2; the D gene is possibly TRBD1 (5 bases). V was shortened by 3 bases and J by 5 bases, with 16 bases between the two germline ends. The germline gives CDR1 LNHDA, CDR2 SQIVND (reference sequence). This CDR3 region has 15 residues. The CDR3 here is CASSIVGQGGYGYTF. CDR3 DNA sequence: TGTGCCAGTAGTATCGTCGGGCAGGGCGGATATGGCTACACCTTC. Full variable domain (outside the CDR3, taken from reference TRBV19 and TRBJ1-2): DGGITQSPKYLFRKEGQNVTLSCEQNLNHDAMYWYRQDPGQGLRLIYYSQIVNDFQKGDIAEGYSVSREKKESFPLTVTSAQKNPTAFYLCASSIVGQGGYGYTFGSGTRLTVV.

The chain recombines TRBV7-2 with TRBJ2-1, with TRBD2 matching over 9 bases. V trimming: 4 bases; J trimming: 2 bases; junction bases outside the gene matches: 9. The CDR3 contains 17 residues. Germline CDR1 reads SGHTA; CDR2 reads FQGNSA. As DNA, the CDR3 is TGTGCCAGCAGCTCCGACTCCGGCGGGAGGGCCTACAATGAGCAGTTCTTC. Amino acid sequence: CASSSDSGGRAYNEQFF. The full variable domain, with the rest looked up from reference TRBV7-2 and TRBJ2-1, is GAGVSQSPSNKVTEKGKDVELRCDPISGHTALYWYRQSLGQGLEFLIYFQGNSAPDKSGLPSDRFSAERTGGSVSTLTIQRTQQEDSAVYLCASSSDSGGRAYNEQFFGPGTRLTVL.

The J gene is TRBJ2-5, the V gene TRBV2; TRBD1 matches at 8 bases. Losses at the gene ends were 3 bases for V and 5 bases for J; bases not matched to a gene: 8. The CDR3 loop spans 15 amino acids. Per the germline V gene, CDR1 is SNHLY and CDR2 is FYNNEI. CDR3: CASSESQGATETQYF. The CDR3 region has the DNA TGTGCCAGCAGTGAGAGCCAGGGGGCCACGGAGACCCAGTACTTC.

The V and J genes are TRBV10-1 and TRBJ2-3; 13 bases line up with TRBD2. This CDR3 is 16 amino acids long. The germline CDR1 and CDR2 sequences are WNHNN and SYGVQD (reference sequence). V gave up 5 bases and J gave up 5 bases; unmatched junction bases: 7. For the CDR3, the DNA is TGCGCCAGCAGTCTTGGACTAGCGGGAGCGGAAGATACGCAGTATTTT. It translates to CASSLGLAGAEDTQYF.

The J gene is TRBJ1-5, the V gene TRBV28; D unresolved. With 2 bases removed from V and 0 bases from J, the gap between germline ends came to 8 bases. Germline-derived CDR1 and CDR2 are MDHEN and SYDVKM. The CDR3 is made up of 15 amino acids. DNA for the CDR3: TGTGCCAGCAGTTTAGGGTCTTATAGCAATCAGCCCCAGCATTTT. Its protein product is CASSLGSYSNQPQHF.

CDR3 nucleotides: TGTGCCAGCAGTTTTGGCCACGGTCAAGAGACCCAGTACTTC. It translates to CASSFGHGQETQYF. The J gene is TRBJ2-5, the V gene TRBV6-1; D call uncertain. V lost 5 bases, J lost 2 bases, and 12 bases lay in between. The germline CDR1 and CDR2 sequences are MNHNS and SASEGT. The CDR3 length is 14 residues.

This sequence joins TRBV7-2 and TRBJ2-5, with 11 bases identical to TRBD2. This CDR3 is built from 16 residues. V was clipped by 2 bases and J by 2 bases; unmatched bases: 4. The germline V gene has CDR1 SGHTA and CDR2 FQGNSA. CDR3 in amino acids: CASSLTLAGGQETQYF. The CDR3 DNA follows: TGTGCCAGCAGCTTAACCCTAGCGGGAGGACAAGAGACCCAGTACTTC.

The V and J genes are TRBV10-3 and TRBJ2-7; TRBD1 is a possible D gene (5 bases). Germline V lookup: CDR1 ENHRY, CDR2 SYGVKD. Trimming stripped 2 bases from V and 1 base from J, with 15 bases between. CDR3 length equals 16 residues. DNA for the CDR3: TGTGCCATCAGTGAGGGGGCCTCTTTCCTATCCTACGAGCAGTACTTC. It codes for CAISEGASFLSYEQYF.

The rearrangement uses TRBV6-1 and TRBJ2-7; maybe TRBD2 (5 bases). The CDR3 length is 14 residues. Germline V gene data show CDR1 as MNHNS and CDR2 as SASEGT. The V end was cut by 1 base, the J end by 2 bases, with 9 bases between. The CDR3 here is CASSEGGRPYEQYF. In DNA, the CDR3 is TGTGCCAGCAGTGAAGGAGGGAGACCCTACGAGCAGTACTTC.

This clone has only one observation. This rearrangement joins TRBV6-4 to TRBJ1-2; D perhaps matches TRBD1 (6 bases). CDR3 length: 11 amino acids. Germline CDR1 and CDR2: MRHNA and SNTAGT. Trimming removed 6 bases at V and 7 bases at J, with 9 bases between. CDR3 bases: TGTGCCAGCAGCGGGGGCTTTGGCTACACCTTC. This encodes CASSGGFGYTF.

About this clone: Other DNA sequences within the sample encode an identical CDR3. The chain combines TRBV18 with TRBJ1-2; a weak D match, TRBD1 (5 bases). V was cut by 0 bases and J by 5 bases, with 10 bases left in between. The CDR3 runs 14 residues. The germline CDR1 and CDR2 sequences are KGHSH and LQKENI. CDR3: CASSPPTGSYGYTF. The CDR3 coding sequence is TGTGCCAGCTCACCACCAACAGGTTCATATGGCTACACCTTC.

With regard to this clone: Distinct nucleotide sequences in the sample also encode this CDR3. V usage is TRBV11-3 and J usage is TRBJ2-5, with D perhaps assigned TRBD1 or TRBD2 (5 bases each). CDR3 length: 14 residues. CDR1 is SGHNT and CDR2 is YENEEA in the germline V gene. The ends were cut back, 1 base at V and 2 bases at J, with 8 bases in the middle. The CDR3: CASSLGGSQETQYF. The CDR3 DNA sequence: TGTGCCAGCAGCTTAGGGGGGTCGCAAGAGACCCAGTACTTC.

The gene calls are TRBV19 and TRBJ2-5; no clear D gene. The CDR3 extends over 11 amino acids. Trimming pared 5 bases from V and 3 bases from J, leaving 4 bases between. Germline CDR1 and CDR2: LNHDA and SQIVND (reference sequence). The CDR3 bases are TGTGCCAGTAGTTTCAAAGAGACCCAGTACTTC. Translated: CASSFKETQYF.

This sequence joins TRBV21-1 and TRBJ2-7. TRBV21-1 is a listed pseudogene. The CDR3 covers 12 residues. CDR3 bases: TGTGCCAGCAGCAAAGCGCTCCACGAGCAGTACTTC. It codes for CASSKALHEQYF.

This chain connects TRBV9 to TRBJ2-1; 7 nucleotides match TRBD1. Germline loops: CDR1 SGDLS, CDR2 YYNGEE. This CDR3 is built from 16 residues. J lost 9 bases, V lost 0 bases, and 12 bases had no gene match. As DNA, the CDR3 is TGTGCCAGCAGCGTAGTCCCGACAGGGAAGTTTAGTGAGCAGTTCTTC. Translating gives CASSVVPTGKFSEQFF.

CDR3 coding DNA: TGTGCCAGCAGCAAAGATAGGGGGCAAAGCTACGAGCAGTACTTC. This encodes CASSKDRGQSYEQYF. The genes are TRBV21-1 and TRBJ2-7; whether TRBD1, the table's D call, matches the DNA was not checked. TRBV21-1 is reported as a pseudogene. This CDR3 has 15 residues.

V and J are TRBV18 and TRBJ1-2; D remains unclear. The germline gives CDR1 KGHSH, CDR2 LQKENI. CDR3 length equals 13 residues. Trimming removed 4 bases from V and 0 bases from J, with 6 bases in between. The CDR3 protein is CASSQTSNYGYTF. CDR3 sequence (DNA): TGTGCCAGCTCACAAACTTCTAACTATGGCTACACCTTC. The full variable domain, in which reference TRBV18 and TRBJ1-2 provide the parts outside the CDR3, is NAGVMQNPRHLVRRRGQEARLRCSPMKGHSHVYWYRQLPEEGLKFMVYLQKENIIDESGMPKERFSAEFPKEGPSILRIQQVVRGDSAAYFCASSQTSNYGYTFGSGTRLTVV.

Note on this clone: This specimen includes other DNA sequences encoding the same CDR3. The chain links TRBV7-9 to TRBJ2-3; D remains ambiguous. Per the germline V gene, CDR1 is SEHNR and CDR2 is FQNEAQ (reference sequence). Trimming pared 2 bases from V and 0 bases from J, leaving 6 bases between. This CDR3 has 14 residues. The CDR3 sequence is CASSLTVSTDTQYF. The CDR3 nucleotides read TGTGCCAGCAGCTTAACCGTGAGCACAGATACGCAGTATTTT.

This clone was detected once. J is TRBJ2-7 and V is TRBV27; 7 nucleotides agree with TRBD1. Trimming cost V 4 bases and J 12 bases; bases outside gene matches: 15. There are 14 residues in the CDR3. Germline CDR1 MNHEY, CDR2 SMNVEV (reference sequence). The CDR3 is CASSSPGQSPIRYF. The CDR3 DNA sequence: TGTGCCAGCAGTTCCCCGGGACAGTCCCCTATAAGGTACTTC.

V is TRBV5-1 and J is TRBJ1-3; D ambiguous. Germline V gene sequence: CDR1 SGHRS, CDR2 YFSETQ. V lost 0 bases to trimming and J lost 3 bases, with 7 bases between them. The CDR3 extends over 14 amino acids. The CDR3 DNA sequence: TGCGCCAGCAGCTTGGAGTTACTTGGAAACACCATATATTTT. This codes for CASSLELLGNTIYF.

V gene TRBV5-4 combines with J gene TRBJ1-1; D remains ambiguous. Between the trimmed V and J ends, which lost 1 base and 1 base, there was a span of 5 bases. The CDR3 runs to 13 residues. Germline lookup yields CDR1 SGHNT and CDR2 YYREEE (reference sequence). The CDR3 is CASSLYENTEAFF. The CDR3 nucleotides are TGTGCCAGCAGCTTGTACGAGAACACTGAAGCTTTCTTT. Full variable domain (missing parts from reference TRBV5-4 and TRBJ1-1): ETGVTQSPTHLIKTRGQQVTLRCSSQSGHNTVSWYQQALGQGPQFIFQYYREEENGRGNFPPRFSGLQFPNYSSELNVNALELDDSALYLCASSLYENTEAFFGQGTRLTVV.

The chain combines TRBV28 with TRBJ1-3, with no clear D. Per germline, CDR1 MDHEN and CDR2 SYDVKM. V was cut by 9 bases and J by 0 bases, with 9 bases left in between. The length of the CDR3 is 13 residues. CDR3 bases: TGTGCCAGTGTCGATAGCTCTGGAAACACCATATATTTT. It specifies CASVDSSGNTIYF.

The table lists this clone with a count of one. Other DNA sequences in the same sample also yield this CDR3. The V and J genes are TRBV15 and TRBJ2-1; D unresolved. Germline V CDR1 and CDR2: LNHNV, YYDKDF (reference sequence). The V gene lost 0 bases and the J gene lost 8 bases, with 5 bases spanning the gap. There are 12 residues in the CDR3. The CDR3 DNA reads as TGTGCCACCAGCAGAGATCGCGATGAGCAGTTCTTC. As protein: CATSRDRDEQFF.